A single sample is the source of the 28 T cell receptor beta chains below, sequenced in a study of identical twins. TCRdb ran MiXCR on the 5' RACE reads and lists one entry per CDR3 protein. Seen here are 420,000 or so distinct CDR3 sequences, under 20% observed once, and the top ten hold 9% to 15%. The sequenced sample consisted of naive T cells sorted from blood. These receptors originate from a man in his forties or fifties in good health.

This clonotype was observed a few times. The chain couples TRBV29-1 to TRBJ1-1, with D possibly being TRBD1 (5 bases). Germline V lookup: CDR1 SQVTM, CDR2 ANQGSEA. V was shortened by 4 bases and J by 4 bases, with 16 bases between the two germline ends. The CDR3 covers 14 residues. Here the CDR3 DNA reads TGCAGCGTTGGACGGACGGCCGGGGGCACTGAAGCTTTCTTT. Amino acid sequence: CSVGRTAGGTEAFF.

This clonotype was seen repeatedly, ten times or more. The V call is TRBV7-9, the J call TRBJ1-4; weak D call: TRBD1 (6 bases). Looked up from germline, CDR1 is SEHNR and CDR2 is FQNEAQ (reference sequence). The V and J ends lost 3 bases and 8 bases respectively, with 19 bases between them. The CDR3 extends over 16 amino acids. The CDR3 loop is CASSLTGLGQGEKLFF. The CDR3 nucleotides are TGTGCCAGCAGCTTGACAGGCCTAGGCCAAGGGGAAAAACTGTTTTTT.

The rearrangement joins TRBV5-1 to TRBJ2-2; TRBD1 matches at 7 bases. From germline, CDR1 is SGHRS and CDR2 YFSETQ. The CDR3 has 16 residues. Trimming cost V 1 base and J 4 bases; bases outside gene matches: 7. Here the CDR3 DNA reads TGCGCCAGCAGCTTGACCACAGGGGCCGCCACCGGGGAGCTGTTTTTT. Protein product: CASSLTTGAATGELFF.

This clonotype has a handful of counts. V gene TRBV7-9 combines with J gene TRBJ2-1; D remains unclear. CDR1 and CDR2 (germline): SEHNR, FQNEAQ (reference sequence). Deletions cut 0 bases from V and 9 bases from J, with 9 bases between. The length of the CDR3 is 13 residues. This CDR3 reads CASSLAVRLEQFF. The CDR3 DNA follows: TGTGCCAGCAGCTTAGCGGTTAGGCTTGAGCAGTTCTTC.

The CDR3 protein is CASSASLLPGDGGYEQYF. In DNA, the CDR3 is TGTGCCAGCAGCGCTTCTCTGCTCCCTGGCGACGGGGGCTACGAGCAGTACTTC. The chain recombines TRBV9 with TRBJ2-7, with a weak D call TRBD2 (6 bases). V lost 3 bases, J lost 3 bases, and 25 bases lay in between. CDR3 size: 18 residues. CDR1 is SGDLS, CDR2 YYNGEE, per germline. The full variable domain, completed using reference TRBV9 and TRBJ2-7, is DSGVTQTPKHLITATGQRVTLRCSPRSGDLSVYWYQQSLDQGLQFLIQYYNGEERAKGNILERFSAQQFPDLHSELNLSSLELGDSALYFCASSASLLPGDGGYEQYFGPGTRLTVT.

The chain combines TRBV7-2 with TRBJ2-1, with D possibly TRBD1 on 6 matching bases. V was trimmed by 5 bases and J by 2 bases, leaving 19 bases between them. CDR1 and CDR2 from the germline V gene are SGHTA and FQGNSA. The CDR3 extends over 17 amino acids. CDR3 in DNA: TGTGCCAGCAGCCACAGAACAGGGTCTGGTACCTACAATGAGCAGTTCTTC. It yields the protein CASSHRTGSGTYNEQFF.

The chain is built from TRBV20-1 and TRBJ1-1; possibly TRBD1 for D (5 bases). CDR3 length equals 14 residues. V was cut by 6 bases and J by 3 bases, with 17 bases left in between. Germline V gene lookup returns CDR1 DFQATT and CDR2 SNEGSKA (reference sequence). CDR3 nucleotides: TGCAGTGCCAAAGGCCAGGGCGCCTACACTGAAGCTTTCTTT. The encoded protein is CSAKGQGAYTEAFF.

The rearrangement links TRBV3-1 to TRBJ2-7; TRBD2 matches at 7 bases. The junction had 4 bases not matched to a gene; V was cut back by 4 bases and J by 1 base. Germline CDR1 LGHDT, CDR2 YNNKEL (reference sequence). The CDR3 is 14 amino acids. The CDR3 here is CASSRSGESYEQYF. CDR3 DNA sequence: TGTGCCAGCAGCCGAAGCGGGGAGTCCTACGAGCAGTACTTC.

This clonotype has a handful of counts. The chain recombines TRBV5-1 with TRBJ2-3; D not resolved. The length of the CDR3 is 16 residues. Trimming left V 5 bases short and J 2 bases short, with 18 bases between. Germline-derived CDR1 and CDR2 are SGHRS and YFSETQ. The CDR3 loop reads CASRFGWRIPTDTQYF. The CDR3 nucleotides read TGCGCCAGCAGGTTCGGTTGGCGGATCCCCACAGATACGCAGTATTTT.

This chain connects TRBV28 to TRBJ2-7; D is perhaps TRBD1 (5 bases). Germline CDR1 MDHEN, CDR2 SYDVKM. Trimming cost V 3 bases and J 7 bases, with 10 bases left between them. The CDR3 runs to 12 residues. The CDR3: CASSLPRTEQYF. Here the CDR3 DNA reads TGTGCCAGCAGTTTGCCCCGGACAGAGCAGTACTTC.

The rearrangement links TRBV5-1 to TRBJ2-2; D is uncertain. Trimming left V 0 bases short and J 2 bases short, with 8 bases between. The CDR3 runs to 15 residues. Germline-derived CDR1 and CDR2 are SGHRS and YFSETQ. CDR3 loop: CASSLGSENTGELFF. CDR3 bases: TGCGCCAGCAGCTTGGGCTCGGAAAACACCGGGGAGCTGTTTTTT. Full variable domain (missing parts from reference TRBV5-1 and TRBJ2-2): KAGVTQTPRYLIKTRGQQVTLSCSPISGHRSVSWYQQTPGQGLQFLFEYFSETQRNKGNFPGRFSGRQFSNSRSEMNVSTLELGDSALYLCASSLGSENTGELFFGEGSRLTVL.

In this sample, this clonotype turned up a few times. V and J are TRBV6-5 and TRBJ1-2, with 8 positions matching TRBD1. Trimming took 2 bases from V and 7 from J; bases not matched to a gene: 6. This CDR3 region has 14 residues. Germline-derived CDR1 and CDR2 are MNHEY and SVGAGI. The CDR3 sequence: CASSYQDRVAGYTF. The CDR3 DNA is TGTGCCAGCAGTTACCAGGACAGGGTTGCTGGCTACACCTTC.

Ten or more counts support this clonotype. The chain recombines TRBV11-2 with TRBJ2-1; TRBD2 aligns across 14 bases. CDR1 and CDR2 (germline): SGHAT, FQNNGV. This CDR3 has 19 amino acids. V was pared by 5 bases and J by 9 bases, with 18 bases of the junction left unmatched. The DNA of the CDR3 is TGTGCCAGCAGCCTCTATATACCCGGGACTAGCGGGAGAAGAAGTGAGCAGTTCTTC. Protein sequence: CASSLYIPGTSGRRSEQFF.

In its sample, this clonotype was seen a few times. J is TRBJ1-2 and V is TRBV4-3; 7 bases align to TRBD1. Trimming removed 4 bases from V and 6 bases from J; junction bases left unmatched: 8. The CDR3 is made up of 14 amino acids. CDR1 is LGHNA and CDR2 is YSLEER in the germline V gene. The CDR3 protein is CASSPQGGAHGYTF. CDR3 DNA: TGCGCCAGCAGCCCCCAAGGGGGCGCCCATGGCTACACCTTC.

This clonotype was seen at least ten times. This chain uses TRBV20-1 with TRBJ2-7, with 16 bases lining up with TRBD2. The CDR3 length is 19 residues. After removal of 0 bases from V and 2 bases from J, the junction contained 10 bases not matched to a gene. Germline V gene sequence: CDR1 DFQATT, CDR2 SNEGSKA (reference sequence). CDR3 in amino acids: CSAREPGTSGRGGPYEQYF. CDR3 DNA: TGCAGTGCTAGAGAACCCGGGACTAGCGGGAGGGGTGGCCCCTACGAGCAGTACTTC.

At least ten counts were recorded for this clonotype. The J gene is TRBJ2-2, the V gene TRBV3-1; D remains ambiguous. Trimming pared 5 bases from V and 0 bases from J, leaving 7 bases between. CDR1 and CDR2 (germline): LGHDT, YNNKEL (reference sequence). This CDR3 has 14 residues. The CDR3 here is CASSFRPNTGELFF. As DNA, the CDR3 is TGTGCCAGCAGCTTCCGACCGAACACCGGGGAGCTGTTTTTT.

The J gene is TRBJ2-3, the V gene TRBV4-3; 9 nucleotides line up with TRBD2. V dropped 2 bases and J dropped 2; count of bases not matched to a gene: 5. The CDR3 has 16 residues. The germline gives CDR1 LGHNA, CDR2 YSLEER. The CDR3 DNA sequence: TGCGCCAGCAGCCAATTTAGCGGGAGAACCACAGATACGCAGTATTTT. It specifies CASSQFSGRTTDTQYF.

The gene calls are TRBV5-4 and TRBJ2-7; 7 nucleotides match TRBD1. CDR1 is SGHNT, CDR2 YYREEE, per germline (reference sequence). V lost 4 bases, J lost 3 bases, and 7 bases stayed unmatched. This CDR3 is 14 amino acids long. CDR3 nucleotide sequence: TGTGCCAGCAGCCCAATAGGACAGGACTACGAGCAGTACTTC. Encoded protein: CASSPIGQDYEQYF.

This clonotype was recorded many times. This chain links TRBV5-1 with TRBJ2-7, with 7 positions matching TRBD1. CDR1 and CDR2 (germline): SGHRS, YFSETQ. Unmatched junction bases numbered 6, after V lost 3 bases and J lost 3 bases. The CDR3 contains 14 residues. The CDR3 is CASSSGTEFYEQYF. The CDR3 coding sequence is TGCGCCAGCAGCTCCGGGACAGAGTTCTACGAGCAGTACTTC.

Only a few counts were recorded for this clonotype. The CDR3 reads CANGFGEDYNEQFF. The CDR3 DNA reads TGTGCCAATGGATTTGGGGAGGATTACAATGAGCAGTTCTTC. This chain uses TRBV10-3 with TRBJ2-1; D is possibly TRBD2 (6 bases). This CDR3 comprises 14 residues. Germline CDR1 is ENHRY and CDR2 is SYGVKD. V was pared by 10 bases and J by 4 bases, with 17 bases between.

This chain links TRBV9 with TRBJ2-3, with D unresolved. With 0 bases removed from V and 6 bases from J, the gap between germline ends came to 5 bases. This CDR3 region has 12 residues. Per the germline V gene, CDR1 is SGDLS and CDR2 is YYNGEE. Here the CDR3 reads CASSVVGDTQYF. The CDR3 DNA reads TGTGCCAGCAGCGTAGTAGGGGATACGCAGTATTTT.

The CDR3 sequence: CASSLGQGSEKLFF. The DNA of the CDR3 is TGTGCCAGCAGCTTAGGACAGGGGAGTGAAAAACTGTTTTTT. This rearrangement joins TRBV7-2 to TRBJ1-4; the match to TRBD1 covers 8 bases. Germline V gene data show CDR1 as SGHTA and CDR2 as FQGNSA. The CDR3 spans 14 residues. Trimming removed 1 base from V and 7 bases from J; junction bases left unmatched: 2.

This clonotype was counted at least ten times. The chain uses TRBV12-3 or TRBV12-4 and TRBJ2-1; the D gene is possibly TRBD2 (5 bases). The CDR3 contains 13 residues. V was cut by 5 bases and J by 8 bases, with 13 bases left in between. CDR3 coding DNA: TGTGCCAGCAGTCCCACTAGTGGACATGAGCAGTTCTTC. Translation gives CASSPTSGHEQFF.

This clonotype appeared a few times. The chain employs TRBV7-2 and TRBJ2-3; the match to TRBD2 covers 12 bases. Germline CDR1 is SGHTA and CDR2 is FQGNSA. The CDR3 contains 15 residues. Losses at the gene ends were 2 bases for V and 6 bases for J; bases not matched to a gene: 3. CDR3 residues: CASSLRLAGADTQYF. CDR3 nucleotide sequence: TGTGCCAGCAGCTTACGACTAGCGGGAGCTGATACGCAGTATTTT.

This clonotype was seen only a few times. This chain uses TRBV12-3 or TRBV12-4 with TRBJ1-5; a possible D gene is TRBD1 (5 bases). The V and J ends lost 5 bases and 1 base respectively, with 12 bases between them. CDR3 length: 15 amino acids. This CDR3 reads CASSQIRDSNQPQHF. The CDR3 DNA reads TGTGCCAGCAGTCAGATCCGGGACAGCAATCAGCCCCAGCATTTT.

J is TRBJ1-4 and V is TRBV7-9, with no clear D. The germline gives CDR1 SEHNR, CDR2 FQNEAQ (reference sequence). V lost 2 bases and J lost 7, with 2 bases in between. The CDR3 has 11 residues. CDR3 region: CASSLLEKLFF. In DNA form, the CDR3 reads TGTGCCAGCAGCTTACTTGAAAAACTGTTTTTT.

This clonotype showed up just a few times. The chain combines TRBV28 with TRBJ2-7; a weak D match, TRBD1 (6 bases). V gave up 3 bases and J gave up 7 bases, with 16 bases separating them. CDR3 size: 14 residues. Germline CDR1 is MDHEN and CDR2 is SYDVKM. The CDR3 is CASSFFTGQGEQYF. The DNA of the CDR3 is TGTGCCAGCAGTTTTTTTACAGGCCAGGGGGAGCAGTACTTC.

This clonotype was detected only once. This may be a read error: a much more frequent sequence differs by one nucleotide. The CDR3 protein is CASSQERQRYRDTQYF. The CDR3 coding sequence is TGCGCCAGCAGCCAAGAGCGGCAGAGGTACAGAGATACGCAGTATTTT. The chain combines TRBV4-3 with TRBJ2-3, with D hard to call. Germline V gives CDR1 LGHNA, CDR2 YSLEER. The CDR3 loop spans 16 amino acids. Trimming cost V 0 bases and J 5 bases, with 15 bases left between them.